Following are 13 T cell receptor beta chains from one sample sequenced in a study of shared clonotypes between healthy human individuals. Clones were sequenced by immunoSEQ multiplex PCR, and TCRdb holds only the in-frame ones, with some missing. Of approximately 720,000 clones in the sample, about 92% are singletons; the top ten hold roughly 24%. CD45RO negativity and positive selection for CCR7 defined naive CD8 cells, a population that excluded terminally differentiated effector memory CD45RA+ cells. Specimen: naive CD8+ T cells sorted from blood. These receptors were collected from a man aged 25-45 years in good health.

This clone came up once. The V call is TRBV5-1, the J call TRBJ2-3; 8 nucleotides align to TRBD2. The CDR3 is made up of 15 amino acids. With 4 bases clipped from V and 2 bases from J, the junction kept 6 bases outside the gene matches. Germline V gene data show CDR1 as SGHRS and CDR2 as YFSETQ. CDR3 nucleotide sequence: TGCGCCAGCAGCCCCTTAGCGGGGCCCACAGATACGCAGTATTTT. Its protein product is CASSPLAGPTDTQYF.

In this sample, this clone turned up once. The chain carries TRBV27 and TRBJ2-7; weak D call: TRBD2 (6 bases). Trimming removed 4 bases from V and 2 bases from J, with 15 bases in between. Germline CDR1 and CDR2: MNHEY and SMNVEV (reference sequence). This CDR3 is 15 amino acids long. This CDR3 is CASSSVGGSPYEQYF. The CDR3, as DNA: TGTGCCAGCAGTTCCGTCGGGGGATCTCCCTACGAGCAGTACTTC.

This clone was counted once. The rearrangement links TRBV7-3 to TRBJ2-3; TRBD2 aligns across 10 bases. CDR3 length equals 16 residues. CDR1 and CDR2 from the germline V gene are SGHTA and FQGTGA. V dropped 8 bases and J dropped 2; count of bases not matched to a gene: 10. CDR3 in amino acids: CASEPPSGGNTDTQYF. The CDR3 region has the DNA TGTGCCAGCGAACCCCCTAGCGGGGGTAACACAGATACGCAGTATTTT.

This chain connects TRBV30 to TRBJ1-6, with D unresolved. The germline gives CDR1 GTSNPN, CDR2 SVGIG (reference sequence). The CDR3 has 13 residues. Trimming shortened V by 5 bases and J by 8 bases, and 13 bases separated the two germline ends. CDR3 DNA: TGTGCCTGGCTTGCCCGAACGGATTCACCCCTCCACTTT. It encodes CAWLARTDSPLHF.

A remark on this clone: This specimen includes other DNA sequences encoding the same CDR3. This sequence joins TRBV2 and TRBJ2-7, with D unresolved. The V end lost 6 bases, the J end lost 3 bases, and 9 bases lay between the germline ends. This CDR3 has 12 amino acids. Germline CDR1 SNHLY, CDR2 FYNNEI. CDR3 amino acids: CASRGGYYEQYF. The CDR3 coding sequence is TGTGCCAGCAGAGGCGGCTACTACGAGCAGTACTTC.

J is TRBJ2-1 and V is TRBV7-9, with no clear D. The germline V gene has CDR1 SEHNR and CDR2 FQNEAQ (reference sequence). V was trimmed by 2 bases and J by 9 bases, leaving 14 bases between them. CDR3 length: 14 residues. CDR3 nucleotides: TGTGCCAGCAGCTTAAGAGATGGATATGGTGAGCAGTTCTTC. Its translation: CASSLRDGYGEQFF.

J is TRBJ1-1 and V is TRBV7-9; 9 bases fit TRBD1. The germline V gene has CDR1 SEHNR and CDR2 FQNEAQ (reference sequence). V lost 6 bases and J lost 5; bases outside the gene matches: 7. CDR3 length: 14 amino acids. Written as DNA, the CDR3 is TGTGCCAGCAGACCGGGACAGGGACATACTGAAGCTTTCTTT. It is translated as CASRPGQGHTEAFF.

The V and J genes are TRBV7-9 and TRBJ1-4; 7 bases are shared with TRBD1. V lost 5 bases to trimming and J lost 7 bases; unmatched junction nucleotides: 19. Germline V gene lookup returns CDR1 SEHNR and CDR2 FQNEAQ (reference sequence). The CDR3 totals 18 residues. In DNA form, the CDR3 reads TGTGCCAGCAGCCAACTCCGGGACAGCGCGTTTCTTCGTGAAAAACTGTTTTTT. This codes for CASSQLRDSAFLREKLFF.

This sequence joins TRBV5-4 and TRBJ1-6; the D gene is possibly TRBD1 (6 bases). Germline values: CDR1 SGHNT, CDR2 YYREEE (reference sequence). The V gene lost 0 bases and the J gene lost 10 bases, with 14 bases spanning the gap. The CDR3 covers 15 residues. CDR3 coding DNA: TGTGCCAGCAGCTTGGAAACAGGGAAGGGATCACCCCTCCACTTT. As protein: CASSLETGKGSPLHF.

The chain couples TRBV4-1 to TRBJ2-1; 11 bases match TRBD2. Trimming removed 4 bases from V and 4 bases from J; junction bases left unmatched: 6. Germline CDR1 MGHRA, CDR2 YSYEKL. The CDR3 is made up of 16 amino acids. Here the CDR3 DNA reads TGCGCCAGCAGCCTTGGGACTAGCGGATCTTACAATGAGCAGTTCTTC. Its translation: CASSLGTSGSYNEQFF.

The J gene is TRBJ1-2, the V gene TRBV7-9, with TRBD1 identical over 9 bases. Per germline, CDR1 SEHNR and CDR2 FQNEAQ (reference sequence). J lost 3 bases, V lost 0 bases, and 8 bases had no gene match. CDR3 length: 17 amino acids. CDR3 nucleotide sequence: TGTGCCAGCAGCTTAGCCGCTCCTGGGGACAGGGACTATGGCTACACCTTC. The encoded protein is CASSLAAPGDRDYGYTF.

This clone was counted a single time. The gene calls are TRBV7-9 and TRBJ2-3; D uncertain. The CDR3 extends over 17 amino acids. Germline V gene sequence: CDR1 SEHNR, CDR2 FQNEAQ (reference sequence). The V gene lost 4 bases and the J gene lost 2 bases, with 19 bases spanning the gap. As DNA, the CDR3 is TGTGCCAGCAGCTCGCCGGTTTTTTCTGGGAACACAGATACGCAGTATTTT. Its protein is CASSSPVFSGNTDTQYF.

The CDR3 sequence is CASGGAQGSFFEQYF. The CDR3 coding sequence is TGTGCTAGTGGAGGAGCACAGGGTTCGTTTTTCGAGCAGTACTTC. The genes are TRBV12-5 and TRBJ2-7, with D tentatively TRBD1 (6 bases). Germline V CDR1 and CDR2: LGHNT, FRNRAP. Between the trimmed V and J ends, which lost 6 bases and 6 bases, there was a span of 21 bases. The CDR3 length is 15 residues. The variable domain in full, completed from reference TRBV12-5 and TRBJ2-7, reads DARVTQTPRHKVTEMGQEVTMRCQPILGHNTVFWYRQTMMQGLELLAYFRNRAPLDDSGMPKDRFSAEMPDATLATLKIQPSEPRDSAVYFCASGGAQGSFFEQYFGPGTRLTVT.